The rows below give T cell receptor beta chains drawn from one sample of a study of low-dose radiotherapy and immunotherapy resistance in tumors. Using its own MiXCR run on the reads, TCRdb lists one record per CDR3 protein. The profile shows 60,000 or so distinct CDR3 sequences, 20% to 25% of them singletons. The material was PBMCs, obtained after low-dose radiotherapy plus immunotherapy. These receptors were taken from a male donor with prostate cancer. Both conserved end residues are part of each CDR3. The D gene is left open where the match is weak. Clone size is stated in some rows and not others, as once, few, many or a class when expanded.

abundance: many
j_gene: TRBJ2-3
v_gene: TRBV30
d_gene: .
CDR3aa: CAWRLAGVADTQYF
CDR3nt: TGTGCCTGGAGACTAGCCGGCGTGGCAGATACGCAGTATTTT

abundance: many
j_gene: TRBJ1-5
v_gene: TRBV5-6
d_gene: .
CDR3aa: CASSFFTGNSNQPQHF
CDR3nt: TGTGCCAGCAGTTTCTTTACAGGTAACAGCAATCAGCCCCAGCATTTT

abundance: many
j_gene: TRBJ2-7
v_gene: TRBV11-2
d_gene: .
CDR3aa: CASSLSVSPYEQYF
CDR3nt: TGTGCCAGCAGCTTATCGGTCTCTCCCTACGAGCAGTACTTC

abundance: many
j_gene: TRBJ1-2
v_gene: TRBV4-2
d_gene: TRBD1
CDR3aa: CASSLGTGINYGYTF
CDR3nt: TGTGCCAGCAGCCTCGGGACAGGGATTAACTATGGCTACACCTTC

abundance: many
j_gene: TRBJ1-4
v_gene: TRBV5-1
d_gene: .
CDR3aa: CASSLNLRATNEKLFF
CDR3nt: TGCGCCAGCAGCTTGAATCTCCGGGCAACTAATGAAAAACTGTTTTTT

abundance: few
j_gene: TRBJ1-2
v_gene: TRBV7-2
d_gene: TRBD1
CDR3aa: CASSVGQVYGYTF
CDR3nt: TGTGCCAGCAGCGTGGGACAGGTCTATGGCTACACCTTC

abundance: .
j_gene: TRBJ2-3
v_gene: TRBV20-1
d_gene: TRBD2
CDR3aa: CSAREAGRGETQYF
CDR3nt: TGCAGTGCTAGAGAAGCGGGACGGGGAGAGACGCAGTATTTT

abundance: few
j_gene: TRBJ2-7
v_gene: TRBV12-3/TRBV12-4
d_gene: .
CDR3aa: CASSFVQQPYEQYF
CDR3nt: TGTGCCAGCAGTTTTGTACAGCAGCCCTACGAGCAGTACTTC

abundance: many
j_gene: TRBJ2-7
v_gene: TRBV20-1
d_gene: .
CDR3aa: CSARTADTSYEQYF
CDR3nt: TGCAGTGCTAGAACTGCCGATACCTCCTACGAGCAGTACTTC

abundance: .
j_gene: TRBJ1-2
v_gene: TRBV4-3
d_gene: .
CDR3aa: CASSQVRVDGYTF
CDR3nt: TGCGCCAGCAGCCAAGTCAGGGTGGATGGCTACACCTTC

abundance: many
j_gene: TRBJ2-5
v_gene: TRBV19
d_gene: TRBD1
CDR3aa: CASSIKDRAQETQYF
CDR3nt: TGTGCCAGTAGTATCAAAGACAGGGCCCAAGAGACCCAGTACTTC

abundance: many
j_gene: TRBJ1-1
v_gene: TRBV14
d_gene: TRBD1
CDR3aa: CASSPRQGYYTEAFF
CDR3nt: TGTGCCAGCAGCCCCCGACAGGGATATTACACTGAAGCTTTCTTT

abundance: .
j_gene: TRBJ2-2
v_gene: TRBV6-5
d_gene: .
CDR3aa: CASSELKVTTGELFF
CDR3nt: TGTGCCAGCAGTGAATTAAAAGTTACCACCGGGGAGCTGTTTTTT

abundance: many
j_gene: TRBJ2-2
v_gene: TRBV6-2/TRBV6-3
d_gene: TRBD2
CDR3aa: CASKLAGVVTGELFF
CDR3nt: TGTGCCAGCAAACTAGCGGGAGTTGTCACCGGGGAGCTGTTTTTT

abundance: .
j_gene: TRBJ1-1
v_gene: TRBV6-1
d_gene: TRBD1
CDR3aa: CASSGEGTASDKAFF
CDR3nt: TGTGCCAGCAGTGGGGAAGGGACAGCGTCCGATAAAGCTTTCTTT

abundance: many
j_gene: TRBJ2-1
v_gene: TRBV5-1
d_gene: .
CDR3aa: CASSRTPWDEQFF
CDR3nt: TGCGCCAGCAGCAGGACTCCCTGGGATGAGCAGTTCTTC

abundance: many
j_gene: TRBJ2-7
v_gene: TRBV15
d_gene: .
CDR3aa: CATSRETPGLPYEQYF
CDR3nt: TGTGCCACCAGCAGAGAGACCCCGGGTTTGCCCTACGAGCAGTACTTC

abundance: many
j_gene: TRBJ2-2
v_gene: TRBV29-1
d_gene: TRBD1
CDR3aa: CSALDRENTGELFF
CDR3nt: TGCAGCGCCTTGGACAGGGAGAACACCGGGGAGCTGTTTTTT

abundance: many
j_gene: TRBJ2-5
v_gene: TRBV11-1
d_gene: .
CDR3aa: CASSLENQETQYF
CDR3nt: TGTGCCAGCAGCTTAGAGAACCAAGAGACCCAGTACTTC

abundance: .
j_gene: TRBJ2-7
v_gene: TRBV5-5
d_gene: TRBD1
CDR3aa: CASSPGTGGWEQYF
CDR3nt: TGTGCCAGCAGCCCGGGGACAGGGGGCTGGGAGCAGTACTTC

abundance: many
j_gene: TRBJ2-7
v_gene: TRBV5-6
d_gene: TRBD2
CDR3aa: CASSVLAGTYEQYF
CDR3nt: TGTGCCAGCAGCGTGCTAGCGGGAACCTACGAGCAGTACTTC

abundance: many
j_gene: TRBJ2-1
v_gene: TRBV4-3
d_gene: .
CDR3aa: CASSLDAYNEQFF
CDR3nt: TGCGCCAGCAGCCTCGACGCTTACAATGAGCAGTTCTTC

abundance: many
j_gene: TRBJ2-6
v_gene: TRBV12-5
d_gene: .
CDR3aa: CASGLWTAGANVLTF
CDR3nt: TGTGCTAGTGGTCTCTGGACCGCTGGGGCCAACGTCCTGACTTTC

abundance: .
j_gene: TRBJ2-7
v_gene: TRBV6-5
d_gene: .
CDR3aa: CASSRGQYEQYF
CDR3nt: TGTGCCAGCAGCAGGGGACAATACGAGCAGTACTTC

abundance: .
j_gene: TRBJ2-1
v_gene: TRBV10-3
d_gene: TRBD2
CDR3aa: CAISSSGSGNNEQFF
CDR3nt: TGTGCCATCAGTTCTAGCGGGAGCGGGAACAATGAGCAGTTCTTC

abundance: many
j_gene: TRBJ1-1
v_gene: TRBV11-1
d_gene: .
CDR3aa: CASSLDRNTEAFF
CDR3nt: TGTGCCAGCAGCTTGGACAGGAACACTGAAGCTTTCTTT

abundance: many
j_gene: TRBJ1-1
v_gene: TRBV27
d_gene: TRBD1
CDR3aa: CASSSYTGANTEAFF
CDR3nt: TGTGCCAGCAGTTCCTATACAGGGGCGAACACTGAAGCTTTCTTT

abundance: many
j_gene: TRBJ2-7
v_gene: TRBV28
d_gene: .
CDR3aa: CASRSGPYRGGYEQYF
CDR3nt: TGTGCCAGCAGATCAGGCCCCTACAGGGGGGGCTACGAGCAGTACTTC

abundance: many
j_gene: TRBJ2-2
v_gene: TRBV20-1
d_gene: .
CDR3aa: CSARQDTGELFF
CDR3nt: TGCAGTGCTAGACAGGACACCGGGGAGCTGTTTTTT

abundance: many
j_gene: TRBJ1-1
v_gene: TRBV13
d_gene: TRBD1
CDR3aa: CASSFHNRGLNTEAFF
CDR3nt: TGTGCCAGCAGCTTCCATAACAGGGGGTTGAACACTGAAGCTTTCTTT

abundance: many
j_gene: TRBJ2-1
v_gene: TRBV7-9
d_gene: TRBD2
CDR3aa: CASRKAGGSYNEQFF
CDR3nt: TGTGCCAGCAGGAAAGCGGGAGGGTCATACAATGAGCAGTTCTTC

abundance: many
j_gene: TRBJ2-5
v_gene: TRBV7-8
d_gene: .
CDR3aa: CASSPPGSGPKETQYF
CDR3nt: TGTGCCAGCAGCCCACCAGGGTCAGGGCCTAAAGAGACCCAGTACTTC

abundance: many
j_gene: TRBJ2-7
v_gene: TRBV18
d_gene: .
CDR3aa: CASSPRWGAEEQYF
CDR3nt: TGTGCCAGCTCACCCCGTTGGGGGGCTGAAGAGCAGTACTTC

abundance: .
j_gene: TRBJ2-3
v_gene: TRBV6-2/TRBV6-3
d_gene: .
CDR3aa: CASSPFTDTQYF
CDR3nt: TGTGCCAGCAGCCCCTTCACAGATACGCAGTATTTT

abundance: many
j_gene: TRBJ2-6
v_gene: TRBV7-2
d_gene: .
CDR3aa: CASRENGANVLTF
CDR3nt: TGTGCCAGCAGGGAAAATGGGGCCAACGTCCTGACTTTC

abundance: .
j_gene: TRBJ2-1
v_gene: TRBV1
d_gene: .
CDR3aa: CASSQDLASSFGNEQFF
CDR3nt: TGCGCCAGCAGCCAAGATTTGGCTAGCAGTTTTGGTAATGAGCAGTTCTTC

abundance: .
j_gene: TRBJ1-2
v_gene: TRBV6-5
d_gene: .
CDR3aa: CASSPDHFGGNYGYTF
CDR3nt: TGTGCCAGCAGTCCCGACCACTTCGGGGGTAACTATGGCTACACCTTC